This TCR beta chain is drawn from a study of identical twins (dated by TCRdb to the mid-2010s). In terms of the full investigation: TCR alpha and beta repertoires from monozygotic twins, unrelated adults of various ages and cord blood were deep-sequenced to test whether fetal clonotypes persist. To rule out contamination, replicate twin experiments were performed at different times with different library preparation protocols. General study outcomes and caveats: In monozygotic twins, out-of-frame TCR alpha sharing was systematically underestimated by recombination models, although the models agreed with sharing between unrelated individuals. Compared with coincidental sharing between unrelated individuals, an excess of low generation-probability sequences was observed among out-of-frame TCR alpha sequences shared between twins. Because the same donors could not be followed over many years, conclusions were based on cross-sectional statistical analysis. Invariant T cells such as MAIT and iNKT could partly confound zero-insertion analyses, although diverse VJ usage argued against such confounding for most clonotypes. Fewer insertions were carried by abundant cord blood beta clonotypes, a similar but weaker trend appeared in young adult naive repertoires, and no such trend appeared in memory repertoires. A weaker excess of twin sharing was found in beta out-of-frame sequences because the signal-to-noise ratio was lowered by fewer shared sequences.

The CDR3, cysteine through phenylalanine, is 13 amino acids long. The retained sequence is limited to the CDR3, 39 bases, with the frame set at the first base. Based on the germline V gene (reference sequence), the CDR1 and CDR2 sequences are GTSNPN and SVGIG. V loses 1 base of germline sequence and J loses 1 base, and the interval between the two ends is 6 bases. Library construction relied on 5' RACE. Sequencing used an Illumina HiSeq 2000. Template switching added a universal primer binding site, and the final cDNA carried a unique molecular identifier that allowed TCR cDNA molecules to be counted accurately. Specific primers in the conserved constant-segment region were used to synthesize first-strand cDNA for TCR alpha and beta chains. To control for contamination, every cDNA library was double barcoded, receiving both a SMART-Mk sample barcode and Illumina barcodes. Two successive PCR steps introduced TruSeq adapter sequences along with Illumina sample barcodes. Sequencing of the TCR alpha and beta cDNA libraries was done on the Illumina HiSeq platform using custom primers. In the original analysis: MiGEC was used to process raw reads and extract unique molecular identifiers, and MiXCR was used to find CDR3 positions. Recombination models were inferred per individual with the repgenHMM and IGoR tools using an EM algorithm. Shared clonotypes were analyzed with the tcR package in R, and sharing was normalized by the product of cloneset sizes. Out-of-frame nonproductive sequences were analyzed to study raw recombination free of thymic and clonal selection effects. TCRdb reprocessed the public reads (quality trimming at Q25 with fastp, clone calling with MiXCR) and kept in-frame beta chains. Rows are unified per CDR3 protein, each entry keeping the most common DNA and genes. The V and J calls follow TCRdb's processing rather than the paper's. The sample includes 1.5 million to 2 million distinct CDR3 sequences, with around a third observed a single time. Approximately 0.25% of the sample is held by the ten biggest clonotypes.

This clonotype was counted once. No cognate antigen has been identified for it. No quality values exist for individual bases; no much larger clone is one base distant. Only healthy Caucasian donors were included. This TCR derives from a newborn girl in good health. The V gene is TRBV30 and the J gene is TRBJ2-3; the D gene cannot be named for sure. Sequenced: cord blood. The CDR3 reads CAWSEAGTDTQYF. The DNA sequence reads TGTGCCTGGAGTGAAGCCGGCACAGATACGCAGTATTTT.